The rows below give T cell receptor beta chains drawn from one sample of a study of identical twins' blood T cells. TCRdb processed the 5' RACE reads anew with MiXCR; each CDR3 protein has one entry. The table shows 300,000 to 400,000 distinct CDR3 sequences, with roughly 30% occurring only once. Input material: PBMCs. These receptors were collected from a woman aged 18-50 years in good health. Both conserved end residues are part of each CDR3. A D gene is named only where the DNA matches it firmly. Clone size appears in some rows only: once, few, many, or a class for an expanded clone.

cdr3_aa cdr3_nt clone_size v_call d_call j_call
CATSDSTPRSYNEQFF TGTGCCACCAGTGATTCGACACCTCGCTCCTACAATGAGCAGTTCTTC - TRBV24-1 - TRBJ2-1
CSVDDQDRVADTQYF TGCAGCGTTGATGATCAGGACAGGGTTGCCGATACGCAGTATTTT few TRBV29-1 TRBD1 TRBJ2-3
CASSPLTVTDTQYF TGTGCCAGCAGTCCCCTGACCGTTACAGATACGCAGTATTTT few TRBV27 - TRBJ2-3
CASSVEAGTDTQYF TGTGCCAGCAGTGTTGAAGCGGGGACCGATACGCAGTATTTT - TRBV6-4 TRBD2 TRBJ2-3
CAISGGRGIRDTGELFF TGTGCCATCAGCGGGGGTAGAGGGATCAGGGACACCGGGGAGCTGTTTTTT few TRBV10-3 - TRBJ2-2
CASSEWSPGFGYTF TGTGCCAGCAGTGAATGGAGTCCGGGGTTTGGCTACACCTTC few TRBV2 - TRBJ1-2
CASSSRQAGSGNTIYF TGTGCCAGCAGCAGTAGACAGGCAGGCTCTGGAAACACCATATATTTT - TRBV13 - TRBJ1-3
CASSGQDHNEQFF TGTGCCAGCAGCGGACAGGATCACAATGAGCAGTTCTTC once TRBV7-9 TRBD1 TRBJ2-1
CASSLLGRREGKLFF TGTGCCAGCAGCTTACTAGGCAGACGTGAGGGAAAACTGTTTTTT few TRBV7-2 - TRBJ1-4
CSASGYDEAFF TGCAGTGCCTCGGGATATGATGAAGCTTTCTTT many TRBV20-1 - TRBJ1-1
CASSLRRQDAYNEQFF TGTGCCAGCAGCTTAAGAAGACAGGACGCCTACAATGAACAGTTCTTC - TRBV11-2 - TRBJ2-1
CSGVGLGAFF TGCAGCGGTGTGGGGTTAGGAGCTTTCTTT many TRBV29-1 - TRBJ1-1
CTSSFVLSGRSYNEQFF TGTACCAGCAGTTTCGTGCTAAGCGGTCGCTCCTACAATGAGCAGTTCTTC - TRBV12-3/TRBV12-4 - TRBJ2-1
CASSLARGLNYGYTF TGCGCCAGCAGCTTGGCACGGGGGCTAAACTATGGCTACACCTTC - TRBV5-1 - TRBJ1-2
CASSLYGGQETQYF TGTGCCAGCAGCTTATACGGGGGCCAGGAGACCCAGTACTTC - TRBV13 - TRBJ2-5
CASSGDRSTYGYTF TGCGCCAGCAGCGGGGACAGGAGCACCTATGGCTACACCTTC few TRBV5-1 TRBD1 TRBJ1-2
CAIGTDSYEQYF TGTGCCATCGGGACAGACTCCTACGAGCAGTACTTC - TRBV10-3 TRBD1 TRBJ2-7
CASSLASQPQHF TGTGCCAGCAGCTTAGCGAGTCAGCCCCAGCATTTT - TRBV7-8 - TRBJ1-5
CASSFYSISSGNTIYF TGTGCCAGCAGCTTTTATTCTATCAGCTCTGGAAACACCATATATTTT many TRBV7-9 - TRBJ1-3
CASSSPRAGFKGYTF TGTGCCAGCAGTTCGCCAAGGGCTGGTTTTAAAGGCTACACCTTC - TRBV6-1 - TRBJ1-2
CASSVPLDTQYF TGTGCCAGCAGCGTACCCCTCGATACGCAGTATTTT - TRBV9 - TRBJ2-3
CSVGTDGYTF TGCAGCGTTGGGACGGATGGCTACACCTTC few TRBV29-1 - TRBJ1-2
CASSPDGLRRSTDTQYF TGCGCCAGCAGCCCGGACGGTCTCCGGCGGTCCACAGATACGCAGTATTTT - TRBV5-1 - TRBJ2-3
CSAPLSGSNSPLHF TGCAGTGCTCCGTTATCAGGGTCTAATTCACCCCTCCACTTT few TRBV20-1 - TRBJ1-6
CSAIRGQRLTLGNQPQHF TGCAGTGCTATTAGGGGACAGAGATTGACGTTGGGCAATCAGCCCCAGCATTTT many TRBV20-1 TRBD1 TRBJ1-5
CASSLRTQGWPDYGYTF TGTGCCAGCAGTCTCAGGACACAAGGGTGGCCGGACTATGGCTACACCTTC - TRBV28 - TRBJ1-2
CASSYSRAAGGEEKLFF TGTGCCAGCAGTTACTCGAGAGCAGCCGGGGGCGAGGAAAAACTGTTTTTT few TRBV6-5 - TRBJ1-4
CASSLTVQRGDYGYTF TGTGCCAGCAGCTTAACAGTTCAGAGGGGCGACTATGGCTACACCTTC - TRBV5-4 - TRBJ1-2
CAWREWGGNEKLFF TGTGCCTGGAGAGAGTGGGGGGGCAATGAAAAACTGTTTTTT - TRBV30 - TRBJ1-4
CASSHRGRTEAFF TGTGCCAGCAGCCACAGGGGCAGAACTGAAGCTTTCTTT many TRBV21-1 - TRBJ1-1
CASSLDLATDTQYF TGTGCCAGCAGCTTAGATCTAGCGACAGATACGCAGTATTTT - TRBV11-2 - TRBJ2-3
CATSRDLYTEAFF TGTGCCACCAGTAGAGATTTGTACACTGAAGCTTTCTTT - TRBV15 - TRBJ1-1
CASSLVAGIAYEQYF TGCGCCAGCAGCCTCGTAGCTGGGATAGCCTACGAGCAGTACTTC few TRBV4-3 - TRBJ2-7
CASSSPGGTTDTQYF TGTGCCAGCAGCTCCCCGGGAGGTACTACAGATACGCAGTATTTT - TRBV7-2 TRBD2 TRBJ2-3
CASSLANSGFSGNTIYF TGTGCCAGCAGCTTAGCAAACTCTGGATTTTCTGGAAACACCATATATTTT few TRBV7-8 - TRBJ1-3
CASSEYGVGRTDTQYF TGCGCCAGCAGTGAGTACGGAGTGGGTCGGACAGATACGCAGTATTTT few TRBV10-1 - TRBJ2-3
CSPGYTVSASYEQYF TGCAGTCCCGGTTACACAGTTTCCGCCTCCTACGAGCAGTACTTC - TRBV20-1 - TRBJ2-7
CSARSGAGANVLTF TGCAGTGCTAGATCAGGGGCTGGGGCCAACGTCCTGACTTTC - TRBV20-1 - TRBJ2-6
CASSILLMMGEKLFF TGTGCCAGTAGTATCCTTCTAATGATGGGTGAAAAACTGTTTTTT - TRBV19 - TRBJ1-4